These T cell receptor beta chains were read from a single sample in a study of regulatory T cells in long-lasting Graves disease. TCRdb ran MiXCR on the multiplex PCR reads and lists one entry per CDR3 protein. The sample holds 700,000 or so distinct CDR3 sequences, around 32% seen once. Sequencing was performed on peripheral blood mononuclear cells (PBMCs), taken when the disease was refractory, from a patient treated with antithyroid drugs. The receptors were gathered from a female donor with Graves disease. The CDR3 runs from the conserved cysteine through the conserved F or W. The D gene is left open where the match is weak. Clone size appears in some rows only: once, few, many, or a class for an expanded clone.

d_call: TRBD1
v_call: TRBV5-4
clone_size: -
j_call: TRBJ1-1
cdr3_nt: TGTGCCAGCAGCTTGGGGTCAGGGGGCTATACTGAAGCTTTCTTT
cdr3_aa: CASSLGSGGYTEAFF

d_call: -
v_call: TRBV2
clone_size: few
j_call: TRBJ2-4
cdr3_nt: TGTGCCAGCAGTGTCATTAGCGGAGCCAAAAACATTCAGTACTTC
cdr3_aa: CASSVISGAKNIQYF

d_call: -
v_call: TRBV24-1
clone_size: -
j_call: TRBJ1-2
cdr3_nt: TGTGCCACCAGTGATCCGGGACGGTTCTATGGCTACACCTTC
cdr3_aa: CATSDPGRFYGYTF

d_call: -
v_call: TRBV6-2/TRBV6-3
clone_size: -
j_call: TRBJ1-5
cdr3_nt: TGTGCCAGCAGGGACGGCTATAGCAATCAGCCCCAGCATTTT
cdr3_aa: CASRDGYSNQPQHF

d_call: -
v_call: TRBV11-2
clone_size: few
j_call: TRBJ2-7
cdr3_nt: TGTGCCAGCAGCTCTCCCTCCCGCTCCTACGAGCAGTACTTC
cdr3_aa: CASSSPSRSYEQYF

d_call: -
v_call: TRBV2
clone_size: -
j_call: TRBJ1-1
cdr3_nt: TGTGCCAGCAGAATACGGGGGGACACTGAAGCTTTCTTT
cdr3_aa: CASRIRGDTEAFF

d_call: -
v_call: TRBV11-2
clone_size: -
j_call: TRBJ2-3
cdr3_nt: TGTGCCAGCAGCTCCGTACGGGAGAACACAGATACGCAGTATTTT
cdr3_aa: CASSSVRENTDTQYF

d_call: -
v_call: TRBV14
clone_size: -
j_call: TRBJ1-1
cdr3_nt: TGTGCCAGCAGCCAAGATCCGAAAGGGCGCACTGAAGCTTTCTTT
cdr3_aa: CASSQDPKGRTEAFF

d_call: TRBD1
v_call: TRBV5-1
clone_size: -
j_call: TRBJ1-1
cdr3_nt: TGCGCCAGCAGCTGGCGGACAGGCAACACTGAAGCTTTCTTT
cdr3_aa: CASSWRTGNTEAFF

d_call: -
v_call: TRBV6-1
clone_size: -
j_call: TRBJ1-2
cdr3_nt: TGTGCCAGCGGAGATCCTGCGGGCGGCTACACCTTC
cdr3_aa: CASGDPAGGYTF

d_call: -
v_call: TRBV6-5
clone_size: -
j_call: TRBJ1-6
cdr3_nt: TGTGCCAGCAGTTACTCACAGGCGGGGAATAATTCACCCCTCCACTTT
cdr3_aa: CASSYSQAGNNSPLHF

d_call: TRBD1
v_call: TRBV12-3/TRBV12-4
clone_size: many
j_call: TRBJ1-1
cdr3_nt: TGTGCCAGCAGTTTAGGGACGGGACAGAGGGCTTTCTTT
cdr3_aa: CASSLGTGQRAFF

d_call: -
v_call: TRBV5-1
clone_size: -
j_call: TRBJ1-2
cdr3_nt: TGCGCCAGCACCGAATCGGGCTATGGCTACACCTTC
cdr3_aa: CASTESGYGYTF

d_call: -
v_call: TRBV11-2
clone_size: few
j_call: TRBJ1-6
cdr3_nt: TGTGCCAGCAGCTTAAACAGGGCGGTATACTCACCCCTCCACTTT
cdr3_aa: CASSLNRAVYSPLHF

d_call: -
v_call: TRBV27
clone_size: many
j_call: TRBJ1-2
cdr3_nt: TGTGCCAGCAGGGGGAGGAGCGTCAGGGACAAGGGCTACACCTTC
cdr3_aa: CASRGRSVRDKGYTF

d_call: -
v_call: TRBV7-9
clone_size: once
j_call: TRBJ2-1
cdr3_nt: TGTGCCAGCACCAACCGGCCGACGAGCTCCTACAATGAGCAGTTCTTC
cdr3_aa: CASTNRPTSSYNEQFF

d_call: TRBD1
v_call: TRBV6-1
clone_size: -
j_call: TRBJ1-2
cdr3_nt: TGTGCCAGCAGGACGGCCGGGACAGGGGGGGATGGCTACACCTTC
cdr3_aa: CASRTAGTGGDGYTF

d_call: -
v_call: TRBV6-2/TRBV6-3
clone_size: -
j_call: TRBJ2-7
cdr3_nt: TGTGCCAGCAGTTACGATCCACAGGGATACGAGCAGTACTTC
cdr3_aa: CASSYDPQGYEQYF

d_call: TRBD1
v_call: TRBV18
clone_size: -
j_call: TRBJ1-2
cdr3_nt: TGTGCCAGCTCACCAAAGACAGGGGTTGATGGCTACACCTTC
cdr3_aa: CASSPKTGVDGYTF

d_call: TRBD1
v_call: TRBV6-1
clone_size: -
j_call: TRBJ1-5
cdr3_nt: TGTGCCAGCAGCTTAGGACAGGGGAATTCCTGGAGCAATCAGCCCCAGCATTTT
cdr3_aa: CASSLGQGNSWSNQPQHF

d_call: -
v_call: TRBV28
clone_size: few
j_call: TRBJ1-4
cdr3_nt: TGTGCCAGCAGGCCCAGGATACAGATTGGAAAACTGTTTTTT
cdr3_aa: CASRPRIQIGKLFF

d_call: -
v_call: TRBV30
clone_size: -
j_call: TRBJ1-2
cdr3_nt: TGTGCCTGGAAGGGGGACGTTGGCTACACCTTC
cdr3_aa: CAWKGDVGYTF

d_call: TRBD2
v_call: TRBV3-1
clone_size: -
j_call: TRBJ2-5
cdr3_nt: TGTGCCAGCAGCCAAACTGCGGGAGAAGAGACCCAGTACTTC
cdr3_aa: CASSQTAGEETQYF

d_call: TRBD1
v_call: TRBV25-1
clone_size: few
j_call: TRBJ1-2
cdr3_nt: TGTGCCAGCAGTGCTCCGGGACAGGGGATCACCTATGGCTACACCTTC
cdr3_aa: CASSAPGQGITYGYTF

d_call: -
v_call: TRBV12-3/TRBV12-4
clone_size: -
j_call: TRBJ2-6
cdr3_nt: TGTGCCAGCAGTTTGGTCGAAGGGATCTCAAACTCTGGGGCCAACGTCCTGACTTTC
cdr3_aa: CASSLVEGISNSGANVLTF

d_call: TRBD1
v_call: TRBV6-8
clone_size: few
j_call: TRBJ2-5
cdr3_nt: TGTGCCAGCAGTTACGACGACAGGGGGCATAAGGGAGGGGAGACCCAGTACTTC
cdr3_aa: CASSYDDRGHKGGETQYF

d_call: TRBD1
v_call: TRBV9
clone_size: -
j_call: TRBJ2-6
cdr3_nt: TGTGCCAGCAGCGTAGGGACAGGCAGCTCTGGGGCCAACGTCCTGACTTTC
cdr3_aa: CASSVGTGSSGANVLTF